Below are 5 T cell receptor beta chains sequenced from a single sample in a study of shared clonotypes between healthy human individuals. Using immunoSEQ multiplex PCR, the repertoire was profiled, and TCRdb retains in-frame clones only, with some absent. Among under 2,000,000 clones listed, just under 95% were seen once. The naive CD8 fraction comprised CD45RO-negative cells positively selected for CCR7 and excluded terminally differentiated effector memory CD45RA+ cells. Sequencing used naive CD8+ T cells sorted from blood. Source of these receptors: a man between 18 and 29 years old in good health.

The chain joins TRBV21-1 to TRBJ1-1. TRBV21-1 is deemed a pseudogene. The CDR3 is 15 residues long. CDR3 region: CASSKARGENTEAFF. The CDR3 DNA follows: TGTGCCAGCAGCAAAGCGCGGGGGGAGAACACTGAAGCTTTCTTT.

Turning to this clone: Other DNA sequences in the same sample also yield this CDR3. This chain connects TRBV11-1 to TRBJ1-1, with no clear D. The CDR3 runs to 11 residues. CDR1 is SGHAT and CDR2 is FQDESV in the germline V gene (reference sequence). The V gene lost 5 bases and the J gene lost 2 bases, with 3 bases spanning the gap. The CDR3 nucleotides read TGTGCCAGCAGCCCCAACACTGAAGCTTTCTTT. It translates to CASSPNTEAFF.

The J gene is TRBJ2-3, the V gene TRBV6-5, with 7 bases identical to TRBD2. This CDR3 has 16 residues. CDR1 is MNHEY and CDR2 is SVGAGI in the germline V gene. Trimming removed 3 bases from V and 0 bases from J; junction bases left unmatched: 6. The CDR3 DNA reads TGTGCCAGCAGTTATGAAGCGGGAACTAGCACAGATACGCAGTATTTT. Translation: CASSYEAGTSTDTQYF.

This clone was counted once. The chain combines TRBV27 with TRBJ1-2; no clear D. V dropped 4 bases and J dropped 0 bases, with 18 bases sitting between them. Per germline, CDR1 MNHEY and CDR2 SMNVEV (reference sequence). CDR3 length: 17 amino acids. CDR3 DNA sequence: TGTGCCAGCAGTTCCAAGCCCTCCTGGGTTACTAACTATGGCTACACCTTC. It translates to CASSSKPSWVTNYGYTF.

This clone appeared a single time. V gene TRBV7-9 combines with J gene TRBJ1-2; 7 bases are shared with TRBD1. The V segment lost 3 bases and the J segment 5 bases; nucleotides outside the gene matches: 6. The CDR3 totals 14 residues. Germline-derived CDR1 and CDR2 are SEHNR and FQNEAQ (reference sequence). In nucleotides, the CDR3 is TGTGCCAGCAGCTTCCCAGACAGGGAGTATGGCTACACCTTC. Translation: CASSFPDREYGYTF.